One TCR beta chain is described in this entry. The sample originates from a study of cytomegalovirus exposure and HLA in healthy donors. The CDR3 sequence is 13 residues long. V was trimmed by 6 bases and J by 4 bases, leaving 12 bases between them. Germline CDR1 is MDHEN and CDR2 is SYDVKM. Primers for the PCR totalled 60 Vbeta and 13 Jbeta. Here immunoSEQ multiplex PCR was the method, and the copy in TCRdb shows in-frame clones only, minus some. Altogether some 200,000 clones are present, about 13% being singletons, with the ten largest covering about 7.8%. The rearrangement uses TRBV28 and TRBJ1-1, with a weak D call TRBD1 (5 bases). The source of this sequence is a man aged 50 to 59 in good health and CMV-seropositive. Sequencing was done on a sample of PBMCs. This CDR3 is CASSLWRGTEAFF. In DNA, the CDR3 is TGTGCCAGCAGCCTATGGAGGGGCACTGAAGCTTTCTTT.